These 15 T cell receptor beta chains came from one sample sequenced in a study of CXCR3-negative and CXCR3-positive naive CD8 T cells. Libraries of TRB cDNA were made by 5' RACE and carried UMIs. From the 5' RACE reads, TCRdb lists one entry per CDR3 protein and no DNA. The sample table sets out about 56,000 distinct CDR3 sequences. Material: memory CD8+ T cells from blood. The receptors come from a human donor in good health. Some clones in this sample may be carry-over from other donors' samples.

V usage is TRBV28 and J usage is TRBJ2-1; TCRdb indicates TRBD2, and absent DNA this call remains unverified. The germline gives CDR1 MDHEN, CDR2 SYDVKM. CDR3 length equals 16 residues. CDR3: CASSLVRGGMIREQFF.

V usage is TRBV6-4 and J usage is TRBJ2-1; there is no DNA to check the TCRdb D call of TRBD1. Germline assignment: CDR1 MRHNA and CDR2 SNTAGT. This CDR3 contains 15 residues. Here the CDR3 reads CASSEDGTPYNEQFF.

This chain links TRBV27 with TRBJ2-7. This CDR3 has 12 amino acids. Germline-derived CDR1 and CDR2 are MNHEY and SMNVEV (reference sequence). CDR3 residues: CASIGGSYEQYF.

The chain's CDR3 is CSVGSLANEQFF. The chain couples TRBV29-1 to TRBJ2-1. Germline CDR1 and CDR2: SQVTM and ANQGSEA. The length of the CDR3 is 12 residues.

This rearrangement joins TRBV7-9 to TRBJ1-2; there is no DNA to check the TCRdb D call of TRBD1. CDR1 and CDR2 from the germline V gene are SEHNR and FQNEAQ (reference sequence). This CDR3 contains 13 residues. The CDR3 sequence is CASSPTGNYGYTF.

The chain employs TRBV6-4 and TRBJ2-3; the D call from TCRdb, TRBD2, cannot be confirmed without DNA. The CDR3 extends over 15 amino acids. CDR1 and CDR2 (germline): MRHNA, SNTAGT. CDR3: CASSESGGAADTQYF.

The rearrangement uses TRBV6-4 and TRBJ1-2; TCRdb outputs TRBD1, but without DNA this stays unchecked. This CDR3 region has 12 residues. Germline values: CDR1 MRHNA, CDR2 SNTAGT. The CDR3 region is CASFRQIDGYTF.

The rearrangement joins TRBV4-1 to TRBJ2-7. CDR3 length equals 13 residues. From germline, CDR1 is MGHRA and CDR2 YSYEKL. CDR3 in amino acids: CASSQVLGYEQYF.

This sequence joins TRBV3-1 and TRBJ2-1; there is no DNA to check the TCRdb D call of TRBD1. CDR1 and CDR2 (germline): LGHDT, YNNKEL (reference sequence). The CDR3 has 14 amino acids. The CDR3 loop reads CASSQADRYNEQFF.

CDR3 sequence reads: CSVERRGQINYEQYF. The rearrangement links TRBV29-1 to TRBJ2-7; no DNA is available, so the TRBD1 call from TCRdb remains unchecked. The CDR3 is 15 residues long. Germline-derived CDR1 and CDR2 are SQVTM and ANQGSEA.

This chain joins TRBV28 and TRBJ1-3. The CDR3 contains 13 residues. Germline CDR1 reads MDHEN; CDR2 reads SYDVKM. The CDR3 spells CASSYYSGNTIYF.

CDR3 loop: CSAPQSLEINEQFF. This chain connects TRBV20-1 to TRBJ2-1; TCRdb indicates TRBD2, and absent DNA this call remains unverified. Germline V lookup: CDR1 DFQATT, CDR2 SNEGSKA (reference sequence). The CDR3 is 14 residues long.

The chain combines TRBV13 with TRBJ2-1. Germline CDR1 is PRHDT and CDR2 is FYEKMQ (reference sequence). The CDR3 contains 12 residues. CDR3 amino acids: CASSASDGVRFF.

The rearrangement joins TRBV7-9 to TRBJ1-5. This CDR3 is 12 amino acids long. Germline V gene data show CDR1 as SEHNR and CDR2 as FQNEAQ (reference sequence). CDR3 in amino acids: CASSLGSQPQHF.

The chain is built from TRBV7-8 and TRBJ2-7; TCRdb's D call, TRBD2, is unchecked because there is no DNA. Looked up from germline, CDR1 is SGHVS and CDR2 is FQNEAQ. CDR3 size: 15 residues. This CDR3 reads CASSFYGGPGYEQYF. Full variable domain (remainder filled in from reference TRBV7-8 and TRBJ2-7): GAGVSQSPRYKVAKRGQDVALRCDPISGHVSLFWYQQALGQGPEFLTYFQNEAQLDKSGLPSDRFFAERPEGSVSTLKIQRTQQEDSAVYLCASSFYGGPGYEQYFGPGTRLTVT.